The next 20 T cell receptor beta chains were all read from a single sample in a study of T cell responses to AZD1222 COVID-19 vaccine. TCRdb's table, derived via immunoSEQ multiplex PCR, lists solely in-frame clones and lacks some. The table records about 150,000 clones, 90% of them present only once. The material was peripheral blood, obtained 28 days after the second AZD1222 dose. The source is an adult who received the AZD1222 COVID-19 vaccine.

The rearrangement links TRBV2 to TRBJ2-5; either TRBD1 or TRBD2 may supply D (5 bases each). The CDR3 runs to 13 residues. The V end lost 5 bases, the J end lost 3 bases, and 10 bases lay between the germline ends. Germline lookup yields CDR1 SNHLY and CDR2 FYNNEI. CDR3 sequence (DNA): TGTGCCAGCAGTCGGGACCTTGAAGAGACCCAGTACTTC. Protein product: CASSRDLEETQYF.

The gene calls are TRBV24-1 and TRBJ2-2; 8 positions match TRBD1. The CDR3 is 14 amino acids. J lost 2 bases, V lost 8 bases, and 3 bases had no gene match. Germline CDR1 and CDR2: KGHDR and SFDVKD. This CDR3 is CATTGGANTGELFF. The CDR3 bases are TGTGCCACCACAGGGGGCGCAAACACCGGGGAGCTGTTTTTT.

The rearrangement uses TRBV5-1 and TRBJ1-2; no reliable D call. The CDR3 is 13 amino acids. Between the trimmed V and J ends, which lost 0 bases and 4 bases, there was a span of 7 bases. The germline gives CDR1 SGHRS, CDR2 YFSETQ. This CDR3 reads CASSLAVFYGYTF. The DNA of the CDR3 is TGCGCCAGCAGCTTGGCCGTATTCTATGGCTACACCTTC.

The V and J genes are TRBV7-2 and TRBJ1-3; 9 bases line up with TRBD1. The CDR3 contains 17 residues. The V gene's germline CDR1 is SGHTA and CDR2 FQGNSA. V trimming: 1 base; J trimming: 2 bases; junction bases outside the gene matches: 6. CDR3 protein: CASSLGARQGAGNTIYF. The CDR3 DNA sequence: TGTGCCAGCAGCTTAGGGGCCCGACAGGGGGCTGGAAACACCATATATTTT.

This chain connects TRBV6-5 to TRBJ2-2; 9 nucleotides align to TRBD1. Germline trimming cut 10 bases from V and 5 bases from J; bases unmatched to any gene: 8. The CDR3 runs to 14 residues. The germline CDR1 and CDR2 sequences are MNHEY and SVGAGI. In nucleotides, the CDR3 is TGTGCCACGCAGGACAGGGGAGGAACCGGGGAGCTGTTTTTT. It is translated as CATQDRGGTGELFF.

This chain connects TRBV15 to TRBJ1-1, with D possibly matching TRBD1 (5 bases). The CDR3 has 15 amino acids. The germline V gene has CDR1 LNHNV and CDR2 YYDKDF (reference sequence). Trimming pared 1 base from V and 1 base from J, leaving 10 bases between. As DNA, the CDR3 is TGTGCCACCAGCAGAGCCCCCGGGGGGAACACTGAAGCTTTCTTT. It translates to CATSRAPGGNTEAFF. Full variable domain (remainder filled in from reference TRBV15 and TRBJ1-1): DAMVIQNPRYQVTQFGKPVTLSCSQTLNHNVMYWYQQKSSQAPKLLFHYYDKDFNNEADTPDNFQSRRPNTSFCFLDIRSPGLGDTAMYLCATSRAPGGNTEAFFGQGTRLTVV.

The CDR3 here is CSAMTGKLYGYTF. The CDR3 nucleotides read TGCAGCGCGATGACAGGGAAACTCTATGGCTACACCTTC. This rearrangement joins TRBV29-1 to TRBJ1-2; TRBD1 matches at 7 bases. Trimming removed 7 bases from V and 4 bases from J; junction bases left unmatched: 9. The length of the CDR3 is 13 residues. From germline, CDR1 is SQVTM and CDR2 ANQGSEA.

The chain joins TRBV27 to TRBJ1-5; no reliable D call. Trimming stripped 5 bases from V and 3 bases from J, with 5 bases between. Germline V gene sequence: CDR1 MNHEY, CDR2 SMNVEV (reference sequence). There are 12 residues in the CDR3. CDR3: CASSSFNQPQHF. CDR3 in DNA: TGTGCCAGCAGTAGCTTCAATCAGCCCCAGCATTTT.

J is TRBJ1-6 and V is TRBV5-1; D uncertain. The CDR3 spans 16 residues. Germline V lookup: CDR1 SGHRS, CDR2 YFSETQ. With 0 bases removed from V and 0 bases from J, the gap between germline ends came to 7 bases. This chain's CDR3 is CASSLDGSSYNSPLHF. CDR3 nucleotides: TGCGCCAGCAGCTTGGACGGCAGCTCCTATAATTCACCCCTCCACTTT.

This clone was observed a few times. CDR3 bases: TGTGCCAGCAGCTCGGGGACTAGCGGAGTCCCGCCCTACGAGCAGTACTTC. Translation: CASSSGTSGVPPYEQYF. The chain combines TRBV5-4 with TRBJ2-7; 11 positions agree with TRBD2. CDR3 length equals 17 residues. Germline V gene data show CDR1 as SGHNT and CDR2 as YYREEE (reference sequence). The V gene end was trimmed by 3 bases and the J gene end by 2 bases; junction bases not matched to a gene: 10.

The chain links TRBV12-3 or TRBV12-4 to TRBJ2-3; D uncertain. This CDR3 region has 12 residues. V dropped 5 bases and J dropped 8 bases, with 11 bases sitting between them. CDR3 in amino acids: CASSPRHGTQYF. In DNA, the CDR3 is TGTGCCAGCAGTCCCAGGCACGGTACGCAGTATTTT.

V is TRBV20-1 and J is TRBJ2-7, with 8 bases lining up with TRBD2. The trim removed 3 bases at V and 4 bases at J, leaving 5 bases unmatched. The CDR3 has 13 residues. Germline V gene sequence: CDR1 DFQATT, CDR2 SNEGSKA (reference sequence). CDR3 in amino acids: CSASVGRAYEQYF. Written as DNA, the CDR3 is TGCAGTGCTAGTGTCGGGAGGGCGTACGAGCAGTACTTC.

The chain joins TRBV7-9 to TRBJ1-1, with D possibly matching TRBD1 (5 bases). CDR3 length: 14 residues. The V gene's germline CDR1 is SEHNR and CDR2 FQNEAQ (reference sequence). Trimming took 2 bases from V and 1 from J, leaving 8 bases between them. CDR3 coding DNA: TGTGCCAGCAGCTTACCGGGGGAGAACACTGAAGCTTTCTTT. This encodes CASSLPGENTEAFF.

This sequence joins TRBV19 and TRBJ1-1; a weak D match, TRBD1 (6 bases). The CDR3 is 13 amino acids. V was cut by 7 bases and J by 5 bases, with 14 bases left in between. CDR1 and CDR2 from the germline V gene are LNHDA and SQIVND (reference sequence). The CDR3 nucleotides are TGTGCCAGTAAGGGCAGGGGAGGAACTGAAGCTTTCTTT. It is translated as CASKGRGGTEAFF.

The J gene is TRBJ1-6, the V gene TRBV5-6, with TRBD1 as a possible D gene (6 bases). Looked up from germline, CDR1 is SGHDT and CDR2 is YYEEEE. Between the trimmed V and J ends, which lost 4 bases and 1 base, there was a span of 15 bases. The CDR3 has 17 residues. In DNA form, the CDR3 reads TGTGCCAGCAGCGTCCTTACGCAGGGGTCCTATAATTCACCCCTCCACTTT. Protein sequence: CASSVLTQGSYNSPLHF.

The chain carries TRBV7-9 and TRBJ1-2; the D gene is possibly TRBD1 (5 bases). Per germline, CDR1 SEHNR and CDR2 FQNEAQ (reference sequence). The CDR3 has 18 amino acids. Trimming left V 4 bases short and J 4 bases short, with 25 bases between. The CDR3 bases are TGTGCCAGCAGCTCTGGGGCAGTTCCCTTACATCTAGCCTATGGCTACACCTTC. Residues: CASSSGAVPLHLAYGYTF.

J is TRBJ2-7 and V is TRBV7-2, with D hard to call. Germline V gene sequence: CDR1 SGHTA, CDR2 FQGNSA. The V gene lost 5 bases and the J gene lost 2 bases, with 16 bases spanning the gap. The CDR3 covers 15 residues. DNA of the CDR3: TGTGCCAGCAGCCTCCAAAGTGGCGGCGCCTACGAGCAGTACTTC. This gives the protein CASSLQSGGAYEQYF.

This clone has only one observation. The chain combines TRBV19 with TRBJ1-1; D gene ambiguous. This CDR3 has 12 amino acids. CDR1 LNHDA and CDR2 SQIVND come from the germline V gene (reference sequence). Trimming removed 3 bases at V and 7 bases at J, with 9 bases between. CDR3 nucleotide sequence: TGTGCCAGTAGTATCGCTGGTTATGAAGCTTTCTTT. Amino acids: CASSIAGYEAFF.

The gene calls are TRBV4-1 and TRBJ1-1, with D possibly TRBD1 on 5 matching bases. The germline V and J ends were trimmed by 0 bases and 6 bases, with 17 bases remaining between them. The CDR3 sequence is 16 residues long. In germline, CDR1 is MGHRA, CDR2 YSYEKL. The CDR3 DNA sequence: TGCGCCAGCAGCCAAGATTTGGATCGGGGGAGGGCTGAAGCTTTCTTT. It is translated as CASSQDLDRGRAEAFF.

The rearrangement joins TRBV27 to TRBJ1-6, with a possible D match to TRBD1 (6 bases). This CDR3 comprises 14 residues. Looked up from germline, CDR1 is MNHEY and CDR2 is SMNVEV (reference sequence). Trimming shortened V by 2 bases and J by 9 bases, and 11 bases separated the two germline ends. CDR3 in DNA: TGTGCCAGCAGTTTAGTAGGGGGAGGTTCACCCCTCCACTTT. It is translated as CASSLVGGGSPLHF.